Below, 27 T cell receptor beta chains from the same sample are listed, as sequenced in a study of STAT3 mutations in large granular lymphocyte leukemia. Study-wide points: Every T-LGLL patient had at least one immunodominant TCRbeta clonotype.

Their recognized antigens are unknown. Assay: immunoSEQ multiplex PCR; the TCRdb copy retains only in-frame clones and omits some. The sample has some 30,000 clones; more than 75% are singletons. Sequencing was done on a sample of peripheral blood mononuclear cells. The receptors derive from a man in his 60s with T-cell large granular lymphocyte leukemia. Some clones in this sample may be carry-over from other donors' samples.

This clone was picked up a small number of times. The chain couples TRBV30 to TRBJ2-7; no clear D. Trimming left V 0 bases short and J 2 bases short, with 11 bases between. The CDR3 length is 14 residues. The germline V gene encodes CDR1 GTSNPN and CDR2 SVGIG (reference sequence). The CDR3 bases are TGTGCCTGGAGTGTACTTGGGGTAGCCTACGAGCAGTACTTC. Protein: CAWSVLGVAYEQYF.

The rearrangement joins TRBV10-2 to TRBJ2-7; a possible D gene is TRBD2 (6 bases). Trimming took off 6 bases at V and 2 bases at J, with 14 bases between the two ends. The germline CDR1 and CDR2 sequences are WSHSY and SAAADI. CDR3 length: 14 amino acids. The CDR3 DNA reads TGCGCCAGCAGCCTCGGGGCGGGACCCTACGAGCAGTACTTC. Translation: CASSLGAGPYEQYF.

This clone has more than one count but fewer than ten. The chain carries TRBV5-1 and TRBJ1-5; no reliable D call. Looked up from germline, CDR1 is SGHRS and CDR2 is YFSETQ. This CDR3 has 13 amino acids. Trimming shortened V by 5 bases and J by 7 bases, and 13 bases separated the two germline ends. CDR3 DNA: TGCGCCAGCAGGGAAGAGCCTCTGCAGCCCCAGCATTTT. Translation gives CASREEPLQPQHF.

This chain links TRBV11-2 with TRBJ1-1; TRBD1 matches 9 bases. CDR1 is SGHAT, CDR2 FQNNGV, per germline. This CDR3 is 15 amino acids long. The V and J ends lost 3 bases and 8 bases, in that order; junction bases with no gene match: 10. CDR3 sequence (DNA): TGTGCCAGCAGCTTTTCCGGGACAGGGAACGGGGAAGCTTTCTTT. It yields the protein CASSFSGTGNGEAFF.

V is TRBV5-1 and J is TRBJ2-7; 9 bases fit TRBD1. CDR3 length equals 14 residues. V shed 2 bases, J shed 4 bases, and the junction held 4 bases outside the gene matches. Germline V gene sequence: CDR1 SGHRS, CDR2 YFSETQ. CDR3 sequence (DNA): TGCGCCAGCAGCTTTAACAGGGGGCCATACGAGCAGTACTTC. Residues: CASSFNRGPYEQYF.

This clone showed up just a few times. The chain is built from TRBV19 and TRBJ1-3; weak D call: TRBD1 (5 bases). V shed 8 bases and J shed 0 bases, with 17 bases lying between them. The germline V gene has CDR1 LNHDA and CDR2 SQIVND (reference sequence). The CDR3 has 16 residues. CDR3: CASQGVFVGSGNTIYF. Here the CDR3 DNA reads TGTGCCAGTCAAGGGGTGTTTGTGGGCTCTGGAAACACCATATATTTT. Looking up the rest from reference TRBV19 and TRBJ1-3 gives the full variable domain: DGGITQSPKYLFRKEGQNVTLSCEQNLNHDAMYWYRQDPGQGLRLIYYSQIVNDFQKGDIAEGYSVSREKKESFPLTVTSAQKNPTAFYLCASQGVFVGSGNTIYFGEGSWLTVV.

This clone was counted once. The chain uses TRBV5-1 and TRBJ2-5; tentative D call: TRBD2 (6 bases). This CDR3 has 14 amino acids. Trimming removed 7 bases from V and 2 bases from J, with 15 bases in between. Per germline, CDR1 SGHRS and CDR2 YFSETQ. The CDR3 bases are TGCGCCAGCGGCGGTGGGGGGAATCAAGAGACCCAGTACTTC. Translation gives CASGGGGNQETQYF.

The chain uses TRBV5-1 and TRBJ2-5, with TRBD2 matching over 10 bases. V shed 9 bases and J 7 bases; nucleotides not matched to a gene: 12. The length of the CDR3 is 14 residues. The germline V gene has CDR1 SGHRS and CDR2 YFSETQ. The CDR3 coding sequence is TGCGCCACAGCGGCCGAGCGGGGGGGGCGGACCCAGTACTTC. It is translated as CATAAERGGRTQYF.

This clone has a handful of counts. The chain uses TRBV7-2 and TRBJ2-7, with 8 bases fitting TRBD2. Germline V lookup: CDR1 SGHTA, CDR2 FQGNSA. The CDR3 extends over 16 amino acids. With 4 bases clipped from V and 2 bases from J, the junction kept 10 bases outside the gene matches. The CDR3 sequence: CASSSAPPGLAYEQYF. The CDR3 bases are TGTGCCAGCAGCTCCGCCCCCCCGGGACTAGCCTACGAGCAGTACTTC. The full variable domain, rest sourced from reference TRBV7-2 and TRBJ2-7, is GAGVSQSPSNKVTEKGKDVELRCDPISGHTALYWYRQSLGQGLEFLIYFQGNSAPDKSGLPSDRFSAERTGGSVSTLTIQRTQQEDSAVYLCASSSAPPGLAYEQYFGPGTRLTVT.

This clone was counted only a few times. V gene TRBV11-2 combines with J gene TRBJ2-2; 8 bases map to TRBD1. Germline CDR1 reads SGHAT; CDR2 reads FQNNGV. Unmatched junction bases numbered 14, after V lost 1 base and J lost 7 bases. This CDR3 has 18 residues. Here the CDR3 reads CASSLVPVSGGWNGELFF. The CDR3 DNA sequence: TGTGCCAGCAGCTTAGTGCCCGTGTCAGGGGGCTGGAACGGGGAGCTGTTTTTT.

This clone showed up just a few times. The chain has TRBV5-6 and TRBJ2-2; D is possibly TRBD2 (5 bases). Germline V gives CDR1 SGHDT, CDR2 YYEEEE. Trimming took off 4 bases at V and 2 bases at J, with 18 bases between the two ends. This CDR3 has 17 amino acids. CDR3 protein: CASSRGFPGSNTGELFF. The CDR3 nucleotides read TGTGCCAGCAGCCGAGGGTTTCCGGGATCCAACACCGGGGAGCTGTTTTTT.

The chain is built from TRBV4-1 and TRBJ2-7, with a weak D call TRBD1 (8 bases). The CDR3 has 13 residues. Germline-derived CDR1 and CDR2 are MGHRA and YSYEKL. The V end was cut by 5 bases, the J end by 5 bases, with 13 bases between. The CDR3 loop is CASSGQGGNEQYF. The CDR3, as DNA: TGCGCCAGCAGCGGACAGGGAGGGAACGAGCAGTACTTC.

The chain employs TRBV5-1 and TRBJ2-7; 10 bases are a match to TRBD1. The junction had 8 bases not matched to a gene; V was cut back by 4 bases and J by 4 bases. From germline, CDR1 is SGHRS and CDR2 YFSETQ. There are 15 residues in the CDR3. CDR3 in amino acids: CASSGRDRGAYEQYF. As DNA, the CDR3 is TGCGCCAGCAGCGGACGGGACAGGGGTGCGTACGAGCAGTACTTC.

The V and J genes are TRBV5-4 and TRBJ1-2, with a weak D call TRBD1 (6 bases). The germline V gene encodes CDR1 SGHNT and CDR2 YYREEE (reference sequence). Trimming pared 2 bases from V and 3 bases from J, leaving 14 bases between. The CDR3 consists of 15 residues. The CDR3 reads CASSFRTVPHYGYTF. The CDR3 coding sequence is TGTGCCAGCAGCTTTAGGACAGTCCCCCACTATGGCTACACCTTC.

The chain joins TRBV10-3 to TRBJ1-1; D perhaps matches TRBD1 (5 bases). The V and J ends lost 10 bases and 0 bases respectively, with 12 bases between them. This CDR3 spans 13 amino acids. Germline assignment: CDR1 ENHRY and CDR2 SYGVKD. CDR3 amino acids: CATKRQMNTEAFF. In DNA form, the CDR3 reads TGTGCCACCAAGCGACAGATGAACACTGAAGCTTTCTTT.

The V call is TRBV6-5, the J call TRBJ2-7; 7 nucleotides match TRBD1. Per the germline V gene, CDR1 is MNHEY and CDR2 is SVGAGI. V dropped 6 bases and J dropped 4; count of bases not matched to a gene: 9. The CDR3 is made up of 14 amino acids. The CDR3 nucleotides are TGTGCCAGCAGCGAGACCCCACAGGGGTACGAGCAGTACTTC. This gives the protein CASSETPQGYEQYF.

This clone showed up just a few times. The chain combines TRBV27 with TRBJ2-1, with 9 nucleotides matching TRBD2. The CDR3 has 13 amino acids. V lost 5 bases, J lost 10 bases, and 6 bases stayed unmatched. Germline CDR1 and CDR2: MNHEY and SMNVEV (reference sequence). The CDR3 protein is CASSLRLAGEQFF. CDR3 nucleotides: TGTGCCAGCAGTCTCCGCCTAGCGGGGGAGCAGTTCTTC.

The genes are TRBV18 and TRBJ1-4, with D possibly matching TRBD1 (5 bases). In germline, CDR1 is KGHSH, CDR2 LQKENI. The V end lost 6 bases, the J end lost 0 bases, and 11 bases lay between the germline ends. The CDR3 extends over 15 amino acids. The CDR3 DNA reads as TGTGCCAGCTCGCCCCAAGGGGCAACTAATGAAAAACTGTTTTTT. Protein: CASSPQGATNEKLFF. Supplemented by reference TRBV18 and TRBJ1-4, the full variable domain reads NAGVMQNPRHLVRRRGQEARLRCSPMKGHSHVYWYRQLPEEGLKFMVYLQKENIIDESGMPKERFSAEFPKEGPSILRIQQVVRGDSAAYFCASSPQGATNEKLFFGSGTQLSVL.

The CDR3 protein is CASSPRGGWDTEAFF. In DNA, the CDR3 is TGTGCCAGCTCACCTCGGGGGGGCTGGGACACTGAAGCTTTCTTT. The chain recombines TRBV18 with TRBJ1-1; D possibly corresponds to TRBD1 (6 bases). The germline V and J ends were trimmed by 3 bases and 3 bases, with 14 bases remaining between them. Per germline, CDR1 KGHSH and CDR2 LQKENI. This CDR3 spans 15 amino acids.

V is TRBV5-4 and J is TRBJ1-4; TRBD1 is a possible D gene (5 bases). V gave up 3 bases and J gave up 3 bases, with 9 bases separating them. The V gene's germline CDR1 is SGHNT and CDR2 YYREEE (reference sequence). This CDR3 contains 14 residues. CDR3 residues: CASSSDISNEKLFF. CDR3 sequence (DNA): TGTGCCAGCAGCTCGGACATCTCTAATGAAAAACTGTTTTTT.

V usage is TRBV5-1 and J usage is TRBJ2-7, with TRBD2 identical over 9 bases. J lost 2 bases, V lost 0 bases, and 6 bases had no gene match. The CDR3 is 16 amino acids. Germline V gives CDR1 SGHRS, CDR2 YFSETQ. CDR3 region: CASSLEGTSNPYEQYF. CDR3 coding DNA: TGCGCCAGCAGCTTGGAAGGGACTAGCAATCCCTACGAGCAGTACTTC.

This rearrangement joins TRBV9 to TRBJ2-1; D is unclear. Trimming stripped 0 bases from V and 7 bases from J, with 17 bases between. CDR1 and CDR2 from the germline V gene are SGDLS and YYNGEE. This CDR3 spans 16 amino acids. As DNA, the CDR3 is TGTGCCAGCAGCGTAGTGAGCCTAGGGTTCCCAAATGAGCAGTTCTTC. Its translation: CASSVVSLGFPNEQFF. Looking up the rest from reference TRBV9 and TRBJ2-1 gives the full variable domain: DSGVTQTPKHLITATGQRVTLRCSPRSGDLSVYWYQQSLDQGLQFLIQYYNGEERAKGNILERFSAQQFPDLHSELNLSSLELGDSALYFCASSVVSLGFPNEQFFGPGTRLTVL.

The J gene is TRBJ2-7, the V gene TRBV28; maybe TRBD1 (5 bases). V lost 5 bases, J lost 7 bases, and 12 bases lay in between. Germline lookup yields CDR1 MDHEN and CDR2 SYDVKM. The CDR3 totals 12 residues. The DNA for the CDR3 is TGTGCCAGCAGTCAGACAGCCAGAGAGCAGTACTTC. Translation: CASSQTAREQYF.

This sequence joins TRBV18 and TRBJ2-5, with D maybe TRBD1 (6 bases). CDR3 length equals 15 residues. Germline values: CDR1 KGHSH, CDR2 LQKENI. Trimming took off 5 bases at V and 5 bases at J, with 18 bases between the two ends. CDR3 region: CASSTRQGPRETQYF. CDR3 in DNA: TGTGCCAGCTCAACCAGGCAGGGGCCCCGGGAGACCCAGTACTTC.

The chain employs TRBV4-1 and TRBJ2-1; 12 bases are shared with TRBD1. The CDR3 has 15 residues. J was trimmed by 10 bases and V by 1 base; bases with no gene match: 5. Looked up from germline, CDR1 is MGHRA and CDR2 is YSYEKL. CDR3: CASSQAGTGGREQFF. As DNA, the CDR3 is TGCGCCAGCAGCCAAGCCGGGACAGGGGGCCGGGAGCAGTTCTTC.

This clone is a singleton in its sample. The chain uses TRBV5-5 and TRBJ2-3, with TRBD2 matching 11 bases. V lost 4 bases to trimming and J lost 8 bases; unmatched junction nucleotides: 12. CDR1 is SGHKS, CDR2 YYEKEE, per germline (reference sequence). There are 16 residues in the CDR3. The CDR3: CASSPPRLAGGGTQYF. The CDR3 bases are TGTGCCAGCAGCCCACCCAGGCTAGCGGGAGGTGGTACGCAGTATTTT.

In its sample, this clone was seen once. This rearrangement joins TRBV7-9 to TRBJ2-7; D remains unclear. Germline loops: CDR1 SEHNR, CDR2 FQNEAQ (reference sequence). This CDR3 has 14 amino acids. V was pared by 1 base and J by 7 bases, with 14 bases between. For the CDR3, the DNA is TGTGCCAGCAGCTTAGGGCAGCCTTCTGGGGAGCAGTACTTC. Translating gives CASSLGQPSGEQYF.